The 13 T cell receptor beta chains below come from one sample, sequenced in a study of shared clonotypes between healthy human individuals. Only in-frame clones appear in the TCRdb table, and some are missing; sequencing was by immunoSEQ multiplex PCR. The data contain a few hundred thousand clones, roughly 78% of them singletons. The sample consisted of PBMCs. These receptors were collected from a woman aged 40 to 50 in good health. Some clones in this sample may be carry-over from other donors' samples.

For this clone: The sample holds other DNA sequences that translate to the same CDR3. V gene TRBV18 combines with J gene TRBJ2-7; no definite D call. Germline V gives CDR1 KGHSH, CDR2 LQKENI. Trimming left V 0 bases short and J 0 bases short, with 3 bases between. CDR3 length: 13 amino acids. As DNA, the CDR3 is TGTGCCAGCTCACCACCATTCTCCTACGAGCAGTACTTC. Amino acids: CASSPPFSYEQYF.

As to this clone: A far larger clone differs by one base, so this is likely a read error. The chain has TRBV6-1 and TRBJ2-2; D possibly uses TRBD1 or TRBD2 (5 bases each). The CDR3 has 14 residues. CDR1 is MNHNS and CDR2 is SASEGT in the germline V gene. V was pared by 6 bases and J by 6 bases, with 14 bases between. CDR3 coding DNA: TGTGCCAGCAGGTCAGGGACGGACGCCGGGGAGCTGTTTTTT. Translating it yields CASRSGTDAGELFF.

The chain has TRBV7-1 and TRBJ2-3; TRBD2 agrees at 14 bases. TRBV7-1 is known as an ORF, though its function is uncertain. V lost 7 bases, J lost 13 bases, and 7 bases stayed unmatched. The CDR3 runs to 13 residues. Here the CDR3 reads CASIRLAGGEEYF. CDR3 nucleotides: TGTGCCAGCATCAGACTAGCGGGAGGGGAGGAGTATTTT.

The chain carries TRBV6-6 and TRBJ2-5, with D unresolved. V dropped 0 bases and J dropped 5 bases, with 10 bases sitting between them. The CDR3 is made up of 14 amino acids. The germline gives CDR1 MNHNY, CDR2 SVGAGI (reference sequence). This CDR3 reads CASSYSRLGETQYF. As DNA, the CDR3 is TGTGCCAGCAGTTACTCGAGACTGGGTGAGACCCAGTACTTC.

The chain has TRBV6-5 and TRBJ1-4; 8 bases are shared with TRBD1. The V gene's germline CDR1 is MNHEY and CDR2 SVGAGI. This CDR3 region has 14 residues. The V segment lost 6 bases and the J segment 8 bases; nucleotides outside the gene matches: 8. As DNA, the CDR3 is TGTGCCAGCAGCATCGGACAGGGAGCGGAAAAACTGTTTTTT. Translated, it gives CASSIGQGAEKLFF.

The V gene is TRBV30, the J gene TRBJ2-2; 10 bases fit TRBD2. This CDR3 is built from 14 residues. J lost 5 bases, V lost 3 bases, and 3 bases had no gene match. Germline V gene data show CDR1 as GTSNPN and CDR2 as SVGIG (reference sequence). The CDR3 DNA follows: TGTGCCTGGAGCAATAGCGGGGGGACCGGGGAGCTGTTTTTT. This sequence encodes CAWSNSGGTGELFF.

This clone was detected only a few times. The V call is TRBV29-1, the J call TRBJ2-3; D is perhaps TRBD2 (6 bases). V was trimmed by 4 bases and J by 3 bases, leaving 14 bases between them. CDR3 length: 14 residues. The germline CDR1 and CDR2 sequences are SQVTM and ANQGSEA. Written as DNA, the CDR3 is TGCAGCGTTGGTACGGGAGAATCGACAGATACGCAGTATTTT. Residues: CSVGTGESTDTQYF.

The chain couples TRBV28 to TRBJ2-2; D remains unclear. There are 13 residues in the CDR3. Germline V gives CDR1 MDHEN, CDR2 SYDVKM. The germline V and J ends were trimmed by 2 bases and 7 bases, with 8 bases remaining between them. CDR3 bases: TGTGCCAGCAGTTTAGGGAACCTCGGGGAGCTGTTTTTT. This gives the protein CASSLGNLGELFF. Filled out from reference TRBV28 and TRBJ2-2, the complete variable domain reads DVKVTQSSRYLVKRTGEKVFLECVQDMDHENMFWYRQDPGLGLRLIYFSYDVKMKEKGDIPEGYSVSREKKERFSLILESASTNQTSMYLCASSLGNLGELFFGEGSRLTVL.

Comment on this clone: Only one base separates this from a far larger clonotype, so it likely reflects a read error. As the CDR3 is not closed by the conserved phenylalanine or tryptophan, this likely results from a read error. No DNA is shown, since the ends of the CDR3 on it are uncertain; the CDR3 is the one TCRdb lists. The chain uses TRBV28 and TRBJ1-2. Germline CDR1 reads MDHEN; CDR2 reads SYDVKM. The CDR3 adds up to 12 amino acids, both ends counted. The CDR3 sequence is CASSNSVGEGTL.

This clone was detected only a few times. The sample has other DNA sequences that encode this CDR3 too. This rearrangement joins TRBV13 to TRBJ2-1, with D unclear. This CDR3 has 15 amino acids. V was pared by 5 bases and J by 3 bases, with 14 bases between. Germline lookup yields CDR1 PRHDT and CDR2 FYEKMQ (reference sequence). The CDR3 region has the DNA TGTGCCAGCAGCATCGGCGGCAGCCGCTACAATGAGCAGTTCTTC. Amino acids: CASSIGGSRYNEQFF.

This clone was seen only a few times. The chain uses TRBV18 and TRBJ2-1, with TRBD2 matching over 13 bases. Germline CDR1 is KGHSH and CDR2 is LQKENI. The CDR3 consists of 15 residues. The junction had 3 bases not matched to a gene; V was cut back by 5 bases and J by 5 bases. The CDR3 DNA sequence: TGTGCCAGCTCAGCAGGACTAGCGGGAGACAATGAGCAGTTCTTC. This codes for CASSAGLAGDNEQFF.

In its sample, this clone was seen once. The chain couples TRBV10-2 to TRBJ2-5; D uncertain. The J call may not be correct, given that the DNA end is closer to TRBJ2-7. The germline CDR1 and CDR2 sequences are WSHSY and SAAADI. The CDR3 covers 11 residues. The CDR3 loop reads CASGRRYEQYF. The CDR3 nucleotides are TGCGCCAGCGGGCGCCGCTACGAGCAGTACTTC.

The gene calls are TRBV5-1 and TRBJ2-3; D gene uncertain. The CDR3 spans 15 residues. Deletions cut 0 bases from V and 4 bases from J, with 12 bases between. Per the germline V gene, CDR1 is SGHRS and CDR2 is YFSETQ. CDR3 DNA: TGCGCCAGCAGCTTGGCAGGTCCTGGGGCAGATACGCAGTATTTT. This sequence encodes CASSLAGPGADTQYF.